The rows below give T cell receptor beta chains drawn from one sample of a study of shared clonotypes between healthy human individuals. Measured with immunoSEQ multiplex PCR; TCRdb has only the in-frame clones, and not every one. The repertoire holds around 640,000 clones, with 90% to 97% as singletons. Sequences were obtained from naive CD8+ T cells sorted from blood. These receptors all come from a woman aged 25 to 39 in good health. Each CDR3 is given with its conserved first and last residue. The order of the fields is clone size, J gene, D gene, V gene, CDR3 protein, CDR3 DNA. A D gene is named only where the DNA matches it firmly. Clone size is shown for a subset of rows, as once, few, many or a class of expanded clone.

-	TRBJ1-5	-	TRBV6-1	CASSEQRYSNQPQHF	TGTGCCAGCAGTGAACAGCGTTATAGCAATCAACCCCAGCATTTT
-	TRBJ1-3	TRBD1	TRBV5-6	CASSETPQGARNTIYF	TGTGCCAGCAGCGAGACGCCCCAGGGGGCTAGGAACACCATATATTTT
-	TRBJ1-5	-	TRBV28	CASTLRGRQPQHF	TGTGCCAGCACTCTCCGGGGACGTCAGCCCCAGCATTTT
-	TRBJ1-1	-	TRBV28	CASSLWMGTEAFF	TGTGCCAGCAGTTTGTGGATGGGCACTGAAGCTTTCTTT
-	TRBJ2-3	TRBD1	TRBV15	CATSRDRGRGLTDTQYF	TGTGCCACCAGCAGAGATAGGGGAAGGGGGCTCACAGATACGCAGTATTTT
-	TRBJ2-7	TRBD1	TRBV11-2	CASSLPGGSTYEQYF	TGTGCCAGCAGCTTACCAGGGGGCTCAACCTACGAGCAGTACTTC
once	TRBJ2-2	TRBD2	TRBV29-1	CSVEWRLAENTGELFF	TGCAGCGTTGAATGGCGCCTAGCGGAGAATACCGGGGAGCTGTTTTTT
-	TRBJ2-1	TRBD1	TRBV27	CASGAGTGVGEQFF	TGTGCCAGCGGTGCCGGGACAGGGGTAGGTGAGCAGTTCTTC
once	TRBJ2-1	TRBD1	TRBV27	CASSPGGNEQFF	TGTGCCAGCAGCCCAGGGGGCAATGAGCAGTTCTTC
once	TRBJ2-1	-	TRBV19	CASSIVYPSGEQFF	TGTGCCAGTAGTATAGTCTACCCCAGTGGGGAGCAGTTCTTC
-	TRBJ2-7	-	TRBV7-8	CASSLSGTAGTRVTYEQYF	TGTGCCAGCAGCTTATCGGGGACAGCCGGGACTAGGGTAACCTACGAGCAGTACTTC
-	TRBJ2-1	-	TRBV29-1	CSTSWAYNEQFF	TGCTCTACGTCCTGGGCCTACAATGAGCAGTTCTTC
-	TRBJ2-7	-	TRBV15	CATSRGTGDVYEQYF	TGTGCCACCAGCAGAGGAACCGGGGACGTCTACGAGCAGTACTTC
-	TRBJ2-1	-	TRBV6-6	CASSYYSGDNEQFF	TGTGCCAGCAGTTACTATAGCGGAGATAATGAGCAGTTCTTC
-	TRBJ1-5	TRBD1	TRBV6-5	CASSLGQGVPQHF	TGTGCCAGCAGCCTGGGGCAGGGGGTGCCCCAGCATTTT
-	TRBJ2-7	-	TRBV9	CASSVEVGGYEQYF	TGTGCCAGCAGCGTAGAAGTGGGTGGGTACGAGCAGTACTTC
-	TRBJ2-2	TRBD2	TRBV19	CASSFSGSDTGELFF	TGTGCCAGTAGTTTTAGCGGGAGTGACACCGGGGAGCTGTTTTTT
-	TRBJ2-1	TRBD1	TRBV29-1	CSGGQGSHNEQFF	TGCAGCGGGGGACAGGGCTCCCACAATGAGCAGTTCTTC
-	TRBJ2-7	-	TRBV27	CASSLLGHFPYEQYF	TGTGCCAGCAGTCTCCTCGGACACTTCCCCTACGAGCAGTACTTC
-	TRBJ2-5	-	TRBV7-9	CASSLSIHVEETQYF	TGTGCCAGCAGCTTGAGTATACACGTAGAAGAGACCCAGTACTTC
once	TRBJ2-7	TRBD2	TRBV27	CASSPGTSGRRREQYF	TGTGCCAGCAGTCCCGGGACTAGCGGGAGGCGGCGCGAGCAGTACTTC
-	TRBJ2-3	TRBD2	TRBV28	CASSYSGRADTQYF	TGTGCCAGCAGTTATAGCGGGAGGGCCGATACGCAGTATTTT
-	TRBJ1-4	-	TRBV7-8	CASSLALAPGVNEKLFF	TGTGCCAGCAGCTTAGCCCTTGCCCCAGGGGTTAATGAAAAACTGTTTTTT
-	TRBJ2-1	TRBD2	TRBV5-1	CASSYRLAYNEQFF	TGCGCCAGCAGCTATAGACTAGCTTACAATGAGCAGTTCTTC
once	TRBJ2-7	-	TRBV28	CASSRFYEQYF	TGTGCCAGCAGTAGGTTCTACGAGCAGTACTTC
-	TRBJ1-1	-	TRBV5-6	CASSLSGLYAEAFF	TGTGCCAGCAGCTTGTCGGGGCTATACGCTGAAGCTTTCTTT
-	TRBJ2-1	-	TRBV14	CASSQARPPLDEQFF	TGTGCCAGCAGCCAAGCAAGGCCCCCTTTAGATGAGCAGTTCTTC
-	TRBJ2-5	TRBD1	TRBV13	CASSKRQGIQETQYF	TGTGCCAGCAGCAAAAGACAGGGGATCCAAGAGACCCAGTACTTC
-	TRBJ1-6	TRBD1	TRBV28	CASSLGGTGVSPLHF	TGTGCCAGCAGTTTGGGTGGGACAGGGGTTTCACCCCTCCACTTT
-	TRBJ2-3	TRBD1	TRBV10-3	CATGQGPPTDTQYF	TGTGCCACCGGACAGGGCCCTCCCACAGATACGCAGTATTTT
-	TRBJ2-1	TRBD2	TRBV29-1	CSVVGREAYNEQFF	TGCAGCGTTGTTGGTCGGGAGGCCTACAATGAGCAGTTCTTC
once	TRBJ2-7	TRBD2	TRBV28	CASSRKTSGSLYEQYF	TGTGCCAGCAGCCGGAAGACTAGCGGGTCTCTTTACGAGCAGTACTTC
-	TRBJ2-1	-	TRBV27	CASSSGTPLSRQFF	TGTGCCAGCAGTTCCGGGACACCTCTTTCTCGGCAGTTCTTC
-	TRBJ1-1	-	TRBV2	CASSVVMQPLHTEAFF	TGTGCCAGCAGTGTAGTAATGCAGCCACTTCACACTGAAGCTTTCTTT
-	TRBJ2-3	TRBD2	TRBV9	CASSAGLAGDRGTDTQYF	TGTGCCAGCAGCGCCGGACTAGCGGGAGATAGGGGCACAGATACGCAGTATTTT
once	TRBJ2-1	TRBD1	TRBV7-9	CASSLAGQPNEQFF	TGTGCCAGCAGCTTAGCGGGACAGCCGAATGAGCAGTTCTTC
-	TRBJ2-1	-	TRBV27	CASSPVLVHVYNEQFF	TGTGCCAGCAGTCCCGTACTAGTTCATGTTTACAATGAGCAGTTCTTC
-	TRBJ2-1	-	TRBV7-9	CASSLAGQEQFF	TGTGCCAGCAGCTTAGCCGGACAGGAGCAGTTCTTC
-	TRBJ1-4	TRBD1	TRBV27	CASSDGAGGGVFF	TGTGCCAGCAGCGATGGAGCAGGGGGCGGGGTTTTTTTT
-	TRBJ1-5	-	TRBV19	CASSISGSDRPQHF	TGTGCCAGTAGTATTTCCGGATCGGATCGGCCCCAGCATTTT
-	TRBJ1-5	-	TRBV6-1	CASSEFRGPSNQPQHF	TGTGCCAGCAGTGAATTCAGGGGACCTAGCAATCAGCCCCAGCATTTT
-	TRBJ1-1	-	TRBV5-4	CASSLDGSTPFF	TGTGCCAGCAGCTTGGATGGCAGCACGCCTTTCTTT
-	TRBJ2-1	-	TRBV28	CASSPLKPVTYNEQFF	TGTGCCAGCAGTCCCCTGAAGCCCGTTACCTACAATGAGCAGTTCTTC
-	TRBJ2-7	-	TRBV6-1	CASSDPSRLYYEQYF	TGTGCCAGCAGTGATCCGTCTCGGTTATACTACGAGCAGTACTTC
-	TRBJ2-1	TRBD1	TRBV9	CASSEWDREIDEQFF	TGTGCCAGCAGCGAGTGGGACAGGGAGATCGATGAGCAGTTCTTC
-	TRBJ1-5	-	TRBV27	CASSLSSTVMPQHF	TGTGCCAGCAGTTTATCATCGACAGTAATGCCCCAGCATTTT
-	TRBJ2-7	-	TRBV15	CATSSNSYEQYF	TGTGCCACCAGCAGTAACTCCTACGAGCAGTACTTC
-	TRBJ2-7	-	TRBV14	CASSQDYGILYEQYF	TGTGCCAGCAGCCAAGATTATGGGATCCTCTACGAGCAGTACTTC